The 21 T cell receptor beta chains given below trace back to one sample, sequenced in a study of early T cells in non-severe SARS-CoV-2 infection. TCRdb re-called the 5' RACE reads with MiXCR, one entry per CDR3 protein. This sample has tens of thousands of distinct CDR3 sequences, with roughly an eighth found just once. The sample was whole blood. Source of these receptors: an adult who was a healthcare worker with PCR-confirmed SARS-CoV-2 infection or an uninfected control (not recorded which).

This clonotype has a count of ten or more. The J gene is TRBJ2-5, the V gene TRBV29-1; D remains unclear. V was cut by 0 bases and J by 5 bases, with 13 bases left in between. Germline V CDR1 and CDR2: SQVTM, ANQGSEA. There are 14 residues in the CDR3. Here the CDR3 reads CSVEDGWGMETQYF. In DNA form, the CDR3 reads TGCAGCGTTGAAGATGGGTGGGGAATGGAGACCCAGTACTTC.

The CDR3 nucleotides are TGTGCCAGCAGCAAGGACGGACAAGAGACCCAGTACTTC. It yields the protein CASSKDGQETQYF. V is TRBV7-3 and J is TRBJ2-5; D is uncertain. The CDR3 consists of 13 residues. Germline V CDR1 and CDR2: SGHTA, FQGTGA. V was pared by 5 bases and J by 2 bases, with 9 bases between.

The genes are TRBV9 and TRBJ1-2, with a tentative D call TRBD1 (6 bases). V lost 3 bases and J lost 4, with 13 bases in between. Germline CDR1 reads SGDLS; CDR2 reads YYNGEE. CDR3 length: 14 residues. In DNA form, the CDR3 reads TGTGCCAGCAGCGGGACGGGAGGGGGCTATGGCTACACCTTC. As protein: CASSGTGGGYGYTF.

DNA for the CDR3: TGCAGTTCTTACGGGAAGATGAACACTGAAGCTTTCTTT. Amino acid sequence: CSSYGKMNTEAFF. The genes are TRBV20-1 and TRBJ1-1, with unresolved D. Trimming shortened V by 8 bases and J by 0 bases, and 13 bases separated the two germline ends. Germline CDR1 DFQATT, CDR2 SNEGSKA (reference sequence). The CDR3 loop spans 13 amino acids.

This clonotype was found many times. V gene TRBV4-1 combines with J gene TRBJ2-7, with D perhaps TRBD2 (6 bases). V dropped 4 bases and J dropped 2 bases, with 15 bases sitting between them. This CDR3 has 15 amino acids. Germline V gene data show CDR1 as MGHRA and CDR2 as YSYEKL. Written as DNA, the CDR3 is TGCGCCAGCAGCCTAGCGGTAAAGCCCACCTACGAGCAGTACTTC. It encodes CASSLAVKPTYEQYF.

The table lists this clonotype with a few counts. This chain joins TRBV27 and TRBJ1-2; 7 bases align to TRBD1. CDR1 is MNHEY and CDR2 is SMNVEV in the germline V gene (reference sequence). The CDR3 length is 13 residues. The junction had 8 bases not matched to a gene; V was cut back by 5 bases and J by 8 bases. The CDR3: CASSGAQGGGYTF. The CDR3 DNA follows: TGTGCCAGCAGTGGTGCCCAGGGGGGCGGCTACACCTTC.

The chain is built from TRBV24-1 and TRBJ2-2; 8 nucleotides match TRBD1. Per germline, CDR1 KGHDR and CDR2 SFDVKD. Trimming removed 1 base from V and 2 bases from J; junction bases left unmatched: 2. CDR3 length: 16 residues. In nucleotides, the CDR3 is TGTGCCACCAGTGATTTTGGGACAGGAAACACCGGGGAGCTGTTTTTT. This gives the protein CATSDFGTGNTGELFF.

This clonotype turned up a few times. DNA of the CDR3: TGTGCCACCAGTGGCTCGGGACTAGCGGGCGCAGATACGCAGTATTTT. It is translated as CATSGSGLAGADTQYF. The chain carries TRBV24-1 and TRBJ2-3; 12 nucleotides agree with TRBD2. The CDR3 runs 16 residues. J was trimmed by 4 bases and V by 5 bases; bases with no gene match: 6. Germline CDR1 and CDR2: KGHDR and SFDVKD.

CDR3 region: CASSRDSTTDTQYF. The CDR3 DNA reads TGTGCCAGCAGCCGGGACAGTACCACAGATACGCAGTATTTT. The chain couples TRBV7-3 to TRBJ2-3; 7 bases align to TRBD1. Trimming at V came to 5 bases and at J to 2 bases, leaving 4 bases not matched to a gene. The CDR3 consists of 14 residues. Germline-derived CDR1 and CDR2 are SGHTA and FQGTGA.

This clonotype was seen at least ten times. J is TRBJ2-1 and V is TRBV25-1, with D perhaps being TRBD1 or TRBD2 (5 bases each). CDR1 is MGHDK and CDR2 is SYGVNS in the germline V gene. The CDR3 is 13 residues long. V lost 10 bases and J lost 5, with 15 bases in between. CDR3 DNA sequence: TGTGCCACCTCGGGGCAATACGACAATGAGCAGTTCTTC. Translating gives CATSGQYDNEQFF.

This clonotype was detected only a few times. The J gene is TRBJ1-1, the V gene TRBV29-1; D unclear. Trimming took 3 bases from V and 7 from J, leaving 6 bases between them. CDR3 length equals 10 residues. Germline CDR1 reads SQVTM; CDR2 reads ANQGSEA. CDR3 sequence reads: CSVDTDEAFF. CDR3 coding DNA: TGCAGCGTTGACACAGATGAAGCTTTCTTT.

This clonotype was counted many times. The rearrangement joins TRBV25-1 to TRBJ1-5, with a weak D call TRBD1 (5 bases). Trimming took 4 bases from V and 4 from J, leaving 14 bases between them. The CDR3 is 15 amino acids. Germline V gene data show CDR1 as MGHDK and CDR2 as SYGVNS. For the CDR3, the DNA is TGTGCCAGCAGTGGCGTGGGGGGAGGGAATCAGCCCCAGCATTTT. It yields the protein CASSGVGGGNQPQHF.

This clonotype has a count of ten or more. The chain employs TRBV24-1 and TRBJ2-1; 8 bases agree with TRBD2. The CDR3 has 15 amino acids. Trimming removed 5 bases from V and 8 bases from J; junction bases left unmatched: 10. Per germline, CDR1 KGHDR and CDR2 SFDVKD. The CDR3 DNA reads as TGTGCCACCAGTGGGGCAATAGCGGGAAGGGATGAGCAGTTCTTC. Its protein is CATSGAIAGRDEQFF.

Ten or more counts support this clonotype. The CDR3 DNA follows: TGTGCCAGCAGCTTGGGGACAGGGGAGAACACTGAAGCTTTCTTT. Residues: CASSLGTGENTEAFF. The rearrangement uses TRBV7-9 and TRBJ1-1; TRBD1 matches 10 bases. This CDR3 comprises 15 residues. Germline assignment: CDR1 SEHNR and CDR2 FQNEAQ (reference sequence). V lost 3 bases, J lost 1 base, and 2 bases stayed unmatched.

The chain uses TRBV28 and TRBJ1-2; D is possibly TRBD1 (5 bases). This CDR3 is built from 11 residues. Trimming removed 5 bases from V and 7 bases from J, with 8 bases in between. Germline values: CDR1 MDHEN, CDR2 SYDVKM. The CDR3 DNA follows: TGTGCCAGCAGTACCAGGGCTGGCTACACCTTC. Its protein product is CASSTRAGYTF.

This clonotype was counted only a few times. This CDR3 is CASSRTPRAYEQYF. DNA for the CDR3: TGTGCCAGCAGCCGGACACCGAGGGCCTACGAGCAGTACTTC. This chain connects TRBV5-6 to TRBJ2-7; D is perhaps TRBD1 or TRBD2 (5 bases each). The CDR3 runs to 14 residues. The V gene's germline CDR1 is SGHDT and CDR2 YYEEEE. V lost 4 bases to trimming and J lost 2 bases, with 13 bases between them.

This clonotype showed up many times. The chain carries TRBV7-6 and TRBJ2-7, with 9 nucleotides matching TRBD2. This CDR3 has 15 amino acids. From germline, CDR1 is SGHVS and CDR2 FNYEAQ. V was pared by 5 bases and J by 3 bases, with 8 bases of the junction left unmatched. The CDR3 DNA reads as TGTGCCAGCAGCCTGACTAGCGGAGTTAACTACGAGCAGTACTTC. As protein: CASSLTSGVNYEQYF.

The chain employs TRBV21-1 and TRBJ2-7; the table's D gene call, TRBD2, was not cross checked with the DNA. TRBV21-1 is listed as a pseudogene. The CDR3 loop spans 16 amino acids. The CDR3 here is CASSKAPGGLSYEQYF. The DNA of the CDR3 is TGTGCCAGCAGCAAAGCACCGGGAGGGCTCTCCTACGAGCAGTACTTC.

This clonotype came up a few times. This rearrangement joins TRBV2 to TRBJ1-3; tentatively, D is TRBD1 (6 bases). The CDR3 has 16 amino acids. Trimming left V 6 bases short and J 0 bases short, with 15 bases between. Germline V gene sequence: CDR1 SNHLY, CDR2 FYNNEI. The CDR3, as DNA: TGTGCCAGCAGGACCGGGACACCGATCTCTGGAAACACCATATATTTT. It yields the protein CASRTGTPISGNTIYF.

V is TRBV7-8 and J is TRBJ2-4; D is unresolved. This CDR3 has 16 residues. Trimming cost V 1 base and J 1 base, with 11 bases left between them. Germline lookup yields CDR1 SGHVS and CDR2 FQNEAQ. This chain's CDR3 is CASSLDPPPAKNIQYF. In nucleotides, the CDR3 is TGTGCCAGCAGCTTAGACCCCCCGCCGGCCAAAAACATTCAGTACTTC.

This clonotype was seen only a few times. The gene calls are TRBV12-3 or TRBV12-4 and TRBJ2-7; 7 nucleotides agree with TRBD1. J was trimmed by 7 bases and V by 2 bases; bases with no gene match: 8. The CDR3 extends over 14 amino acids. In DNA form, the CDR3 reads TGTGCCAGCAGTTTAAAGGGGGCAGCGAAGGAGCAGTACTTC. It encodes CASSLKGAAKEQYF.